There are a few counts of the clone carrying this T cell receptor beta chain. Its antigen is currently unknown. PCR involved 60 Vbeta and 13 Jbeta primers. Under the authors' procedure: Unique TCR beta chains totaled 80 million to 100 million in a later count, with approximately 11 million of them shared. Clones were sequenced by immunoSEQ multiplex PCR, and TCRdb holds only the in-frame ones, with some missing. The V and J calls and clone size were taken over from that table, and D and trimming were inferred from the DNA. This table has approximately 150,000 clones, 60% to 85% appearing once. Germline values: CDR1 LNHNV, CDR2 YYDKDF (reference sequence). The V gene lost 4 bases and the J gene lost 2 bases, with 12 bases spanning the gap. The CDR3 length is 15 residues. The data belong to a study of cytomegalovirus exposure and HLA in healthy donors. Study summary: Counted in an early data release were tens of millions of unique TCRs from HLA-typed donors.

Study outcomes and limitations: Earlier analysis yielded a pattern in which most TCR beta V segments were productive about 90% or about 30% of the time. Usually a TCR sequence was rare, but some public TCRs were found in many donors.

This TCR was sampled from a young woman in good health and CMV-seronegative. The genes are TRBV15 and TRBJ1-5; D uncertain. The material sequenced was PBMCs. The CDR3 DNA reads as TGTGCCACCAGCATAGACCCCAGCGGCAATCAGCCCCAGCATTTT. Its translation: CATSIDPSGNQPQHF.